One and the same sample provided the 26 T cell receptor beta chains below, sequenced in a study of OX40 agonist ivuxolimab in advanced cancers. Generated by immunoSEQ multiplex PCR, the TCRdb table keeps only in-frame clones and is missing some. The sample consists of 70,000 to 85,000 clones, almost 85% of them appearing once. Sequences were derived from CD4+ or CD8+ T cells sorted from blood, sampled in a trial of the OX40 agonist ivuxolimab. These receptor sequences come from an adult with an advanced solid tumor such as melanoma, head and neck, liver or kidney cancer.

The chain recombines TRBV12-5 with TRBJ2-5, with 9 bases lining up with TRBD1. The CDR3 length is 14 residues. Germline-derived CDR1 and CDR2 are LGHNT and FRNRAP. V shed 5 bases and J 4 bases; nucleotides not matched to a gene: 5. The CDR3 DNA sequence: TGTGCTAGTGGTCCAGGACAGGGGCGAGAGACCCAGTACTTC. It translates to CASGPGQGRETQYF.

This clone has more than one count but fewer than ten. The chain links TRBV7-9 to TRBJ2-1, with a weak D call TRBD2 (6 bases). The V end was cut by 5 bases, the J end by 3 bases, with 14 bases between. Germline CDR1 SEHNR, CDR2 FQNEAQ (reference sequence). The CDR3 spans 15 residues. CDR3 loop: CASSPRLAVYNEQFF. The CDR3 DNA is TGTGCCAGCAGCCCCCGATTAGCGGTCTACAATGAGCAGTTCTTC.

The chain uses TRBV18 and TRBJ2-2; D unclear. This CDR3 region has 13 residues. Trimming removed 4 bases from V and 5 bases from J, with 8 bases in between. Germline V CDR1 and CDR2: KGHSH, LQKENI. CDR3 protein: CASSLGRTGELFF. In DNA form, the CDR3 reads TGTGCCAGCTCACTGGGCCGGACCGGGGAGCTGTTTTTT.

The chain is built from TRBV6-5 and TRBJ2-7; maybe TRBD2 (5 bases). The V gene lost 7 bases and the J gene lost 6 bases, with 13 bases spanning the gap. The germline V gene has CDR1 MNHEY and CDR2 SVGAGI. The CDR3 extends over 12 amino acids. CDR3 sequence: CASTMGVGEQYF. The CDR3 region has the DNA TGTGCCAGCACCATGGGAGTAGGCGAGCAGTACTTC.

This clone showed up just once. This chain uses TRBV30 with TRBJ2-7; TRBD1 aligns across 8 bases. The CDR3 runs 13 residues. V shed 6 bases, J shed 5 bases, and the junction held 9 bases outside the gene matches. Germline CDR1 reads GTSNPN; CDR2 reads SVGIG (reference sequence). The CDR3 DNA follows: TGTGCCTGTATGACAGGGGTGGTGGACGAGCAGTACTTC. Amino acid sequence: CACMTGVVDEQYF.

The J gene is TRBJ1-5, the V gene TRBV4-3; D not certain. Trimming took 4 bases from V and 6 from J, leaving 10 bases between them. CDR1 LGHNA and CDR2 YSLEER come from the germline V gene. The CDR3 is 13 amino acids. As DNA, the CDR3 is TGCGCCAGCAGCCGGGGATGGGGTCAGCCCCAGCATTTT. Amino acid sequence: CASSRGWGQPQHF.

The rearrangement uses TRBV7-3 and TRBJ1-2; D is unresolved. This CDR3 comprises 15 residues. The ends were cut back, 2 bases at V and 5 bases at J, with 15 bases in the middle. Germline V gene sequence: CDR1 SGHTA, CDR2 FQGTGA. This CDR3 reads CASSLEGSMGYGYTF. As DNA, the CDR3 is TGTGCCAGCAGCTTAGAGGGTTCTATGGGATATGGCTACACCTTC. Full variable domain (missing parts from reference TRBV7-3 and TRBJ1-2): GAGVSQTPSNKVTEKGKYVELRCDPISGHTALYWYRQSLGQGPEFLIYFQGTGAADDSGLPNDRFFAVRPEGSVSTLKIQRTERGDSAVYLCASSLEGSMGYGYTFGSGTRLTVV.

V usage is TRBV19 and J usage is TRBJ1-5, with D maybe TRBD1 (5 bases). CDR3 length: 15 amino acids. From germline, CDR1 is LNHDA and CDR2 SQIVND (reference sequence). Trimming removed 3 bases at V and 0 bases at J, with 9 bases between. The CDR3 DNA is TGTGCCAGTAGTATTTATCAGGGTAGCAATCAGCCCCAGCATTTT. Translation: CASSIYQGSNQPQHF.

This clone came up once. The chain recombines TRBV5-6 with TRBJ1-4; 8 bases match TRBD1. The CDR3 runs to 15 residues. The V gene's germline CDR1 is SGHDT and CDR2 YYEEEE. Trimming cost V 2 bases and J 4 bases; bases outside gene matches: 4. The CDR3 sequence: CASSFAGTGNEKLFF. CDR3 bases: TGTGCCAGCAGCTTTGCCGGGACAGGTAATGAAAAACTGTTTTTT.

There are a few counts of this clone. The chain recombines TRBV28 with TRBJ2-3; D not certain. Trimming pared 4 bases from V and 6 bases from J, leaving 17 bases between. CDR1 is MDHEN and CDR2 is SYDVKM in the germline V gene. The CDR3 consists of 15 residues. CDR3 in amino acids: CASSSMTDKADTQYF. CDR3 bases: TGTGCCAGCAGTTCCATGACTGATAAGGCGGATACGCAGTATTTT.

The V call is TRBV7-2, the J call TRBJ1-5; no clear D. Germline V gene sequence: CDR1 SGHTA, CDR2 FQGNSA. This CDR3 region has 14 residues. Trimming took off 4 bases at V and 0 bases at J, with 7 bases between the two ends. The CDR3 bases are TGTGCCAGCAGCTCCCAGACTAGCAATCAGCCCCAGCATTTT. Translated, it gives CASSSQTSNQPQHF.

This clone was detected only once. The chain links TRBV28 to TRBJ1-1, with 8 bases that match TRBD1. The V gene's germline CDR1 is MDHEN and CDR2 SYDVKM. With 10 bases clipped from V and 6 bases from J, the junction kept 4 bases outside the gene matches. CDR3 length: 11 residues. CDR3 nucleotides: TGTGCCACCAGGGGGCAACCTGAAGCTTTCTTT. Translated: CATRGQPEAFF.

This clone showed up just once. This chain links TRBV19 with TRBJ1-2; 9 bases are shared with TRBD1. CDR1 and CDR2 (germline): LNHDA, SQIVND (reference sequence). The CDR3 is made up of 16 amino acids. Germline trimming cut 5 bases from V and 6 bases from J; bases unmatched to any gene: 13. The CDR3 sequence is CASSPGWDRVSDGYTF. CDR3 in DNA: TGTGCCAGTAGTCCGGGCTGGGACAGGGTCTCGGATGGCTACACCTTC.

This clone was observed a handful of times. This sequence joins TRBV5-6 and TRBJ2-7; a possible D gene is TRBD1 (5 bases). This CDR3 has 13 residues. Germline V gives CDR1 SGHDT, CDR2 YYEEEE. Trimming left V 0 bases short and J 12 bases short, with 16 bases between. Written as DNA, the CDR3 is TGTGCCAGCAGCTTGGCGGCAGGACATAGAGCGTACTTC. Protein product: CASSLAAGHRAYF.

J is TRBJ1-2 and V is TRBV5-1; 10 bases align to TRBD1. Germline V gene lookup returns CDR1 SGHRS and CDR2 YFSETQ. The CDR3 extends over 14 amino acids. J gave up 8 bases and V 0 bases, and 4 bases lay outside the gene matches. The chain's CDR3 is CASSLETGGLGYTF. CDR3 bases: TGCGCCAGCAGCTTGGAGACAGGGGGCTTGGGCTACACCTTC.

The genes are TRBV6-5 and TRBJ1-6; the D gene is possibly TRBD1 (5 bases). Between the trimmed V and J ends, which lost 5 bases and 10 bases, there was a span of 15 bases. The CDR3 sequence is 14 residues long. Germline CDR1 MNHEY, CDR2 SVGAGI. CDR3 amino acids: CASSLGTAPSPLHF. The CDR3 DNA follows: TGTGCCAGCAGTCTCGGGACGGCACCATCACCCCTCCACTTT.

V usage is TRBV9 and J usage is TRBJ1-1; 7 positions agree with TRBD1. The V and J ends lost 2 bases and 8 bases, in that order; junction bases with no gene match: 3. This CDR3 has 12 amino acids. Germline CDR1 SGDLS, CDR2 YYNGEE. The CDR3 spells CASSVTGREAFF. In DNA form, the CDR3 reads TGTGCCAGCAGCGTGACAGGGAGAGAAGCTTTCTTT. Filled out from reference TRBV9 and TRBJ1-1, the complete variable domain reads DSGVTQTPKHLITATGQRVTLRCSPRSGDLSVYWYQQSLDQGLQFLIQYYNGEERAKGNILERFSAQQFPDLHSELNLSSLELGDSALYFCASSVTGREAFFGQGTRLTVV.

The V gene is TRBV7-3, the J gene TRBJ1-6, with a tentative D call TRBD1 (5 bases). The germline V gene has CDR1 SGHTA and CDR2 FQGTGA. CDR3 length equals 15 residues. V dropped 5 bases and J dropped 5 bases, with 13 bases sitting between them. The chain's CDR3 is CASSTSGTHNSPLHF. The DNA of the CDR3 is TGTGCCAGCAGCACCTCCGGGACCCATAATTCACCCCTCCACTTT. Full variable domain (rest looked up from reference TRBV7-3 and TRBJ1-6): GAGVSQTPSNKVTEKGKYVELRCDPISGHTALYWYRQSLGQGPEFLIYFQGTGAADDSGLPNDRFFAVRPEGSVSTLKIQRTERGDSAVYLCASSTSGTHNSPLHFGNGTRLTVT.

This clone was seen only a few times. The chain employs TRBV11-1 and TRBJ1-1, with TRBD1 matching over 9 bases. The CDR3 loop spans 16 amino acids. Per the germline V gene, CDR1 is SGHAT and CDR2 is FQDESV (reference sequence). The ends lost 0 bases at V and 5 bases at J; junction bases unmatched: 7. The CDR3 is CASSLAPTGGGTEAFF. The CDR3, as DNA: TGTGCCAGCAGCTTAGCCCCGACAGGGGGAGGGACTGAAGCTTTCTTT.

The chain joins TRBV10-3 to TRBJ1-2; TRBD1 agrees at 8 bases. CDR1 ENHRY and CDR2 SYGVKD come from the germline V gene. The ends lost 1 base at V and 2 bases at J; junction bases unmatched: 9. The CDR3 runs to 17 residues. CDR3 amino acids: CAISEWAGGEPNYGYTF. The CDR3 region has the DNA TGTGCCATCAGTGAGTGGGCAGGGGGCGAACCCAACTATGGCTACACCTTC.

The rearrangement links TRBV6-5 to TRBJ1-6; weak D call: TRBD1 (6 bases). Germline V gene sequence: CDR1 MNHEY, CDR2 SVGAGI. The length of the CDR3 is 13 residues. CDR3 DNA sequence: TGTGCAGCCCGCACAGGGTTGAATTCACCCCTCCACTTT. It specifies CAARTGLNSPLHF.

This clone was seen once. The V and J genes are TRBV5-4 and TRBJ1-1; no firm D call. The V gene lost 4 bases and the J gene lost 9 bases, with 16 bases spanning the gap. From germline, CDR1 is SGHNT and CDR2 YYREEE (reference sequence). The CDR3 totals 13 residues. CDR3 coding DNA: TGTGCCAGCAGCCCGGAGTCCAAGATGAAAGCTTTCTTT. Amino acids: CASSPESKMKAFF.

This clone was seen only once. The gene calls are TRBV5-1 and TRBJ2-3; D perhaps matches TRBD1 (6 bases). The CDR3 is made up of 13 amino acids. Germline V CDR1 and CDR2: SGHRS, YFSETQ. Trimming removed 5 bases from V and 3 bases from J, with 10 bases in between. The CDR3 here is CASRRGSTDTQYF. DNA of the CDR3: TGCGCCAGCAGAAGGGGGAGTACAGATACGCAGTATTTT.

This chain connects TRBV20-1 to TRBJ1-1; unclear D gene. The CDR3 runs to 11 residues. Germline assignment: CDR1 DFQATT and CDR2 SNEGSKA (reference sequence). The V and J ends lost 6 bases and 1 base respectively, with 6 bases between them. CDR3 protein: CSANGNTEAFF. The CDR3 DNA reads as TGCAGTGCAAATGGGAACACTGAAGCTTTCTTT.

The chain recombines TRBV7-8 with TRBJ2-1; 7 nucleotides match TRBD1. The CDR3 totals 14 residues. Germline CDR1 SGHVS, CDR2 FQNEAQ. V shed 5 bases, J shed 6 bases, and the junction held 7 bases outside the gene matches. CDR3 loop: CASSSHRDSNEQFF. For the CDR3, the DNA is TGTGCCAGCAGCAGTCACCGGGACAGCAATGAGCAGTTCTTC.

The V call is TRBV4-2, the J call TRBJ1-5, with D unresolved. CDR3 size: 15 residues. V was trimmed by 1 base and J by 0 bases, leaving 7 bases between them. CDR1 is LGHNA and CDR2 is YNFKEQ in the germline V gene. The CDR3 loop is CASSQVSYSNQPQHF. Here the CDR3 DNA reads TGTGCCAGCAGCCAAGTCAGTTATAGCAATCAGCCCCAGCATTTT.